The T cell receptor (beta chain) described here comes from a study of cytomegalovirus exposure and HLA in healthy donors. Among the donors, all were healthy bone marrow donors. A word on this clone: Its antigen remains unidentified. A read error may produce the germline difference seen at one junction end.

Amplification used 60 Vbeta primers and 13 Jbeta primers. Sequencing was performed with immunoSEQ multiplex PCR; in TCRdb, only in-frame clones are kept and a portion is missing. In the table there are roughly 190,000 clones, roughly 79% of which are singletons. Study-level results: Later findings reportedly placed an Asian-associated ancestry cluster below the approximately 670-donor mean for N-insertions.

CDR3 length: 12 amino acids. CDR1 and CDR2 from the germline V gene are SEHNR and FQNEAQ (reference sequence). The sample consisted of PBMCs. This receptor was obtained from a woman under 30 in good health and CMV-seronegative. The chain couples TRBV7-9 to TRBJ1-6; D unresolved. CDR3 in DNA: TGTTCCAGCAGCTTGGGAGACTCACCCCTCCACTTT. Translating it yields CSSSLGDSPLHF.